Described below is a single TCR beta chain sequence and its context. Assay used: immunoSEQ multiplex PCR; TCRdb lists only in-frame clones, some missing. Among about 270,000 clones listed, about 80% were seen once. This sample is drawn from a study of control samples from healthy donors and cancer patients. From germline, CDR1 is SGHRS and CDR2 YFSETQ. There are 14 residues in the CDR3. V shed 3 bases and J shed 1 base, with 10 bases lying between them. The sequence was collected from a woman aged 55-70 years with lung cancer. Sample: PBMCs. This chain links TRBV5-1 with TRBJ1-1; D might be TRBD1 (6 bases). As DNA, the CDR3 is TGCGCCAGCAGCTCGTTGGACAGGAACACTGAAGCTTTCTTT. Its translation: CASSSLDRNTEAFF. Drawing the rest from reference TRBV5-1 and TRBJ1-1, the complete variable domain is KAGVTQTPRYLIKTRGQQVTLSCSPISGHRSVSWYQQTPGQGLQFLFEYFSETQRNKGNFPGRFSGRQFSNSRSEMNVSTLELGDSALYLCASSSLDRNTEAFFGQGTRLTVV.